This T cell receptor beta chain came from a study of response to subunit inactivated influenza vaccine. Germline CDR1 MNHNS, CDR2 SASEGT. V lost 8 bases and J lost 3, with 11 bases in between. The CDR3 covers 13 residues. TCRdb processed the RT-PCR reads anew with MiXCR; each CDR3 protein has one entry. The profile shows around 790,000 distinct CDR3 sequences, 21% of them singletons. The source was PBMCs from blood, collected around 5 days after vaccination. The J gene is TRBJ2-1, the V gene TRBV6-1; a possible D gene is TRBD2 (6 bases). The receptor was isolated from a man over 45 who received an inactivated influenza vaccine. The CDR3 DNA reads TGTGCCAGCGGGGAGGCGGGCTACAATGAGCAGTTCTTC. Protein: CASGEAGYNEQFF.